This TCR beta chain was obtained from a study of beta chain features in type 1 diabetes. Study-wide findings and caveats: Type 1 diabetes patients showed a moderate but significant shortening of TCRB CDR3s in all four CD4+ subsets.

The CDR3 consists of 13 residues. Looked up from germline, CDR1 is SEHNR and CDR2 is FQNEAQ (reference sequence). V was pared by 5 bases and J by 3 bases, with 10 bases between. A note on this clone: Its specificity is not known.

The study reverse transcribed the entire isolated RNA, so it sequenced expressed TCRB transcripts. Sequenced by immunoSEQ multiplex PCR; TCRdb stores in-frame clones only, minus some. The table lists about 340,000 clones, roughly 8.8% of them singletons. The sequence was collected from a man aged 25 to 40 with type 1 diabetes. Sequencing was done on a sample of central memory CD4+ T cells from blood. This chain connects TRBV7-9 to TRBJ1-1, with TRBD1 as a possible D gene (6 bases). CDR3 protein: CASSPQGDTEAFF. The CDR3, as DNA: TGTGCCAGCAGCCCACAGGGCGACACTGAAGCTTTCTTT.